The TCR beta chain described here comes from a study of PD-1 blockade in mismatch repair-deficient tumors. V trimming: 5 bases; J trimming: 2 bases; junction bases outside the gene matches: 6. Germline V CDR1 and CDR2: MNHEY, SMNVEV (reference sequence). The CDR3 spans 16 residues. Measured with immunoSEQ multiplex PCR; TCRdb has only the in-frame clones, and not every one. The sample records around 18,000 clones, approximately 80% being singletons. This chain uses TRBV27 with TRBJ2-1; the match to TRBD2 covers 10 bases. The receptor was isolated from an adult with mismatch repair-deficient cancer. The sequencing used PBMCs, collected less than 25 weeks after starting pembrolizumab. The CDR3 DNA reads TGTGCCAGCAGTCTTATAGCGGGAGGAACCTACAATGAGCAGTTCTTC. Residues: CASSLIAGGTYNEQFF.